The rows below give T cell receptor beta chains drawn from one sample of a study of blood T cell repertoires in COVID-19. Assay: immunoSEQ multiplex PCR; the TCRdb copy retains only in-frame clones and omits some. The profile shows just under 65,000 clones, roughly 76% of them singletons. Sequencing was performed on peripheral blood. Receptors were obtained from a human donor in a cohort sampled during active COVID-19. Both conserved end residues are part of each CDR3. A D gene is named only where the DNA matches it firmly. Clone size is stated in some rows and not others, as once, few, many or a class when expanded.

>-|TRBV2|-|TRBJ2-3
CASDSRTDTQYF
TGTGCCAGCGACTCCCGCACAGATACGCAGTATTTT
>-|TRBV10-3|-|TRBJ2-3
CAMGTPGGGPDTQYF
TGTGCCATGGGTACTCCGGGCGGGGGCCCAGATACGCAGTATTTT
>TRBD1|TRBV27|-|TRBJ1-1
CASSLIPGQRLNEAFF
TGTGCCAGCAGTTTGATCCCGGGACAGCGACTTAATGAAGCTTTCTTT
>TRBD2|TRBV5-1|-|TRBJ2-5
CASSLTLAGGRETQYF
TGCGCCAGCAGCTTGACGCTAGCGGGGGGTAGGGAGACCCAGTACTTC
>TRBD1|TRBV6-5|-|TRBJ1-5
CASTPDRVNQPQHF
TGTGCCAGCACCCCAGACAGGGTCAATCAGCCCCAGCATTTT
>TRBD1|TRBV6-5|-|TRBJ2-7
CASSYADRGYEQYF
TGTGCCAGCAGTTACGCAGACAGGGGCTACGAGCAGTACTTC
>TRBD1|TRBV6-2/TRBV6-3|-|TRBJ2-7
CASSYRQGGEQYF
TGTGCCAGCAGTTATAGACAGGGGGGCGAGCAGTACTTC
>-|TRBV6-5|-|TRBJ2-7
CATYSNSYEQYF
TGTGCCACCTACTCCAACTCCTACGAGCAGTACTTC
>TRBD2|TRBV10-1|-|TRBJ2-1
CASSESGGEQFF
TGCGCCAGCAGCGAAAGCGGGGGCGAGCAGTTCTTC
>-|TRBV25-1|-|TRBJ1-6
CASRQGNNSPLHF
TGTGCCAGCAGACAGGGAAATAATTCACCCCTCCACTTT
>-|TRBV6-1|-|TRBJ1-2
CASSERGLAGGYTF
TGTGCCAGCAGTGAACGAGGTCTGGCGGGCGGCTACACCTTC
>-|TRBV10-3|-|TRBJ2-1
CAISESTRVKYNEQFF
TGTGCCATCAGTGAGTCGACTCGGGTTAAGTACAATGAGCAGTTCTTC
>-|TRBV5-4|-|TRBJ2-5
CASRLNQETQYF
TGTGCCAGCAGACTAAACCAAGAGACCCAGTACTTC
>-|TRBV11-2|-|TRBJ2-7
CASSLYRGSYEQYF
TGTGCCAGCAGCTTATATCGGGGCTCCTACGAGCAGTACTTC
>-|TRBV28|-|TRBJ2-3
CASTETGTTSTDTQYF
TGTGCCAGCACCGAAACAGGGACTACTAGCACAGATACGCAGTATTTT
>TRBD1|TRBV20-1|-|TRBJ2-1
CSARGYNEQFF
TGCAGTGCCAGGGGGTACAATGAGCAGTTCTTC
>-|TRBV29-1|once|TRBJ2-5
CSVEDLARAGETQYF
TGCAGCGTTGAAGATTTGGCCAGGGCGGGGGAGACCCAGTACTTC
>TRBD1|TRBV19|-|TRBJ1-1
CASSLPRGAGEAFF
TGTGCCAGTAGTCTCCCCAGGGGGGCAGGTGAAGCTTTCTTT
>TRBD1|TRBV6-5|once|TRBJ1-5
CASRSTGGMNQPQHF
TGTGCCAGCAGGTCTACAGGGGGAATGAATCAGCCCCAGCATTTT
>-|TRBV28|-|TRBJ2-3
CASTLTGDTQYF
TGTGCCAGCACCTTGACTGGAGATACGCAGTATTTT
>TRBD2|TRBV28|-|TRBJ2-7
CASSLTPPSGGYEQYF
TGTGCCAGCAGTTTAACACCCCCTAGCGGGGGCTACGAGCAGTACTTC
>-|TRBV6-6|once|TRBJ1-2
CASSYLSTGNYGYTF
TGTGCCAGCAGTTACTTATCGACGGGAAACTATGGCTACACCTTC
>-|TRBV19|-|TRBJ2-5
CASSVDSRETQYF
TGTGCCAGTAGTGTGGACAGTAGGGAGACCCAGTACTTC
>-|TRBV7-2|-|TRBJ1-5
CASSSAMGNQPQHF
TGTGCCAGCAGTTCCGCTATGGGCAATCAGCCCCAGCATTTT
>TRBD1|TRBV2|once|TRBJ1-2
CASRETGPYGYTF
TGTGCCAGCAGGGAGACAGGGCCCTATGGCTACACCTTC
>-|TRBV4-1|-|TRBJ2-3
CASSQDPREDTQYF
TGCGCCAGCAGCCAAGACCCCAGGGAAGATACGCAGTATTTT
>TRBD2|TRBV6-5|-|TRBJ2-5
CASSYPGGTQYF
TGTGCCAGCAGTTACCCGGGAGGGACCCAGTACTTC
>-|TRBV14|-|TRBJ2-1
CASSPQGGSYNEQFF
TGTGCCAGCAGCCCCCAGGGTGGGTCCTACAATGAGCAGTTCTTC
>TRBD1|TRBV4-1|-|TRBJ1-2
CASSQEATGGIEYGYTF
TGCGCCAGCAGCCAAGAAGCGACAGGGGGAATTGAGTATGGCTACACCTTC
>-|TRBV30|-|TRBJ2-2
CAWVYLGTGELFF
TGTGCCTGGGTATATCTAGGCACCGGGGAGCTGTTTTTT
>-|TRBV6-5|-|TRBJ2-1
CATTSPLTYNEQFF
TGTGCCACTACTAGTCCCCTCACCTACAATGAGCAGTTCTTC
>TRBD1|TRBV5-4|-|TRBJ1-3
CASSRDRGLGNTIYF
TGTGCCAGCAGCCGTGACAGGGGGCTAGGAAACACCATATATTTT
>-|TRBV28|few|TRBJ1-2
CASSSGLTNYGYTF
TGTGCCAGCAGTTCGGGGTTAACTAACTATGGCTACACCTTC
>-|TRBV4-1|-|TRBJ1-4
CASSHPGFQEKLFF
TGCGCCAGCAGCCACCCAGGGTTTCAAGAAAAACTGTTTTTT
>-|TRBV28|few|TRBJ1-2
CASSLSHYGYTF
TGTGCCAGCAGTTTAAGCCACTATGGCTACACCTTC
>-|TRBV6-2/TRBV6-3|-|TRBJ1-1
CASSDTGIEAFF
TGTGCCAGCAGCGACACAGGGATTGAAGCTTTCTTT
>TRBD2|TRBV6-2/TRBV6-3|few|TRBJ2-3
CASSSLADITDTQYF
TGTGCCAGCAGTTCCCTAGCGGACATCACAGATACGCAGTATTTT
>TRBD2|TRBV2|few|TRBJ2-1
CASRGGGDRGQFF
TGTGCCAGCAGAGGCGGGGGGGATCGTGGGCAGTTCTTC
>TRBD2|TRBV20-1|-|TRBJ2-1
CSASKRGGYNEQFF
TGCAGTGCTAGTAAGCGGGGGGGATACAATGAGCAGTTCTTC
>-|TRBV21-1|-|TRBJ1-4
CASSKQSKTLNEKLFF
TGTGCCAGCAGCAAACAGAGCAAGACACTTAATGAAAAACTGTTTTTT
>TRBD1|TRBV5-1|-|TRBJ1-2
CASRAGGSEGYTF
TGCGCCAGCAGAGCAGGGGGCTCTGAGGGCTACACCTTC
>-|TRBV7-2|-|TRBJ2-1
CASSYSFGNEQFF
TGTGCCAGCAGCTACTCATTTGGCAATGAGCAGTTCTTC
>-|TRBV4-3|-|TRBJ1-5
CASSQEPTRGASNQPQHF
TGCGCCAGCAGCCAAGAACCCACTCGGGGGGCGAGCAATCAGCCCCAGCATTTT
>TRBD1|TRBV3-1/TRBV3-2|-|TRBJ1-2
CASSRGTGTLGGYGYTF
TGTGCCAGCAGCCGAGGGACAGGGACTTTAGGCGGCTATGGCTACACCTTC
>TRBD1|TRBV24-1|once|TRBJ2-7
CATSDLTGTHGREEQYF
TGTGCCACCAGTGATCTGACAGGGACACACGGGCGCGAGGAGCAGTACTTC
>-|TRBV3-1/TRBV3-2|-|TRBJ1-2
CASSQADIRLIRGNYGYTF
TGTGCCAGCAGCCAAGCAGATATTAGGCTCATACGGGGAAACTATGGCTACACCTTC
>-|TRBV19|few|TRBJ1-2
CASSMRDRENYGYTF
TGTGCCAGTAGTATGCGAGACAGAGAGAACTATGGCTACACCTTC
>-|TRBV7-9|-|TRBJ1-6
CASSGQNSPLHF
TGTGCCAGCAGCGGCCAGAATTCACCCCTCCACTTT
>TRBD2|TRBV28|-|TRBJ2-5
CASSPRGGGSETQYF
TGTGCCAGCAGTCCGCGGGGGGGCGGATCAGAGACCCAGTACTTC
>-|TRBV6-5|-|TRBJ1-1
CASSPTGAMNTEAFF
TGTGCCAGCAGTCCTACAGGAGCGATGAACACTGAAGCTTTCTTT
>TRBD1|TRBV7-9|-|TRBJ1-4
CASSRGTGEWGKLFF
TGTGCCAGCAGCAGGGGGACAGGTGAATGGGGGAAACTGTTTTTT
>TRBD2|TRBV3-1/TRBV3-2|-|TRBJ2-1
CASSQEGKRGQFF
TGTGCCAGCAGCCAAGAGGGGAAGCGGGGGCAGTTCTTC
>-|TRBV28|once|TRBJ1-2
CASRQGSRTSNYGYTF
TGTGCCAGCAGGCAGGGCTCTAGAACATCTAACTATGGCTACACCTTC